Sequencing of this T cell receptor beta chain was carried out in a study of shared clonotypes between healthy human individuals. As for the study in general: There were three CD4 naive, three CD4 memory, two CD8 naive and one CD8 memory plates per donor.

Everyone who donated was a Caucasian adult who lived in Nashville, Tennessee. It was across several immunoSEQ plates that each subset's genomic DNA was evenly split. DNA at about 210 ng, some 31,000 T cell genomes, went into sorted-subset replicate PCRs. This table comes from immunoSEQ multiplex PCR, and its TCRdb copy is limited to in-frame clones, with some not included. The table lists 1 million to 1.2 million clones, 70% to 85% of them singletons. This clone was counted once. The CDR3 is made up of 13 amino acids. With 5 bases removed from V and 6 bases from J, the gap between germline ends came to 12 bases. Germline assignment: CDR1 SGHRS and CDR2 YFSETQ.

The clonotype originates from a man between 18 and 29 years old in good health. Some clones in this sample may be carry-over from other donors' samples. This chain connects TRBV5-1 to TRBJ1-5; a weak D match, TRBD1 (6 bases). Sequences were obtained from memory CD4+ T cells from PBMCs. Subset: CD45RA-negative fraction. CDR3 residues: CASRAGESQPQHF. The CDR3 bases are TGCGCCAGCAGGGCAGGGGAAAGTCAGCCCCAGCATTTT.